This T cell receptor (beta chain) was retrieved from a study of blood T cell repertoires in COVID-19 (dated by TCRdb to the early 2020s). General notes on the study: Collaborator samples came from the United States, Italy and Spain and covered acute and convalescent phases of COVID-19. Subjects who had been exposed to COVID-19, were actively infected with it, or had recovered from it provided the deeply sampled blood TCRbeta repertoires that made up the dataset. Where HLA class I and class II types were available, the types were taken from metadata supplied by the sample provider, not from assay-based typing. A de-identified subject ID, COVID-19 status, age in years and sex were almost always included in the sample metadata. The repertoires were made available in a free public database intended to serve as a resource for research on the immune response to SARS-CoV-2. The material from the prospective study consisted of cDNA or gDNA derived from T cells, B-cell-depleted T cells, or PBMCs. The samples were drawn from two sources: the first 160 participants of the ongoing ImmuneRACE study, and approximately 1,300 subjects contributed by 6 global collaborators. General study outcomes and caveats: The amount of clinical and demographic metadata varied by source and participant and was provided uncurated.

TCRbeta CDR3 regions were amplified from genomic DNA by means of the immunoSEQ Assay, a bias-controlled multiplex PCR. Regarding the original processing steps: The number of nucleated cells in each sample was estimated from the amplification of reference gene primers within the assay. To quantify the absolute abundance of each unique TCRbeta CDR3 rearrangement, sequence reads were collapsed and filtered. For each sample, productive Simpson clonality was calculated as the square root of Simpson's diversity index across productive rearrangements. TCRdb retrieved this table from immuneACCESS and kept in-frame rearrangements only. Not all clones are present; in checked studies, unresolved V genes account for under half, and no reason is known for the remainder. V and J calls and clone size are those listed in that table; D and trimming were worked out from the DNA. Across this sample there are 200,000 to 300,000 clones, with just under 85% seen only once. Roughly 6.4% of the sample goes to the ten largest clones.

In regard to this clone: The antigen it binds to is not known. Per-base qualities were not stored, and no clone one base away is much larger.

Each collaborating institution followed its own protocols to collect whole blood in K2EDTA tubes. For TCRbeta analysis, collaborator samples were shipped as frozen whole blood, as isolated PBMCs, or as DNA extracted from either sample type. Inclusive of the bounding cysteine and phenylalanine, the CDR3 is 17 residues long. The retained sequence is limited to the CDR3, 51 bases, with the frame set at the first base. Here V drops 5 bases and J drops 1 base, and the junction holds 13 bases not matched to any gene. The germline V gene (reference sequence) gives CDR1 as SEHNR and CDR2 as FQNEAQ. This clonotype was sampled from a woman in her sixties with active or convalescent COVID-19. The sequence is built from TRBV7-9 and TRBJ1-1; 7 bases in the middle match TRBD1. Sequencing was performed on peripheral blood. The CDR3 has the sequence CASSVGGRARSNTEAFF. The nucleotide sequence is TGTGCCAGCAGCGTAGGGGGCCGGGCCCGGTCGAACACTGAAGCTTTCTTT.